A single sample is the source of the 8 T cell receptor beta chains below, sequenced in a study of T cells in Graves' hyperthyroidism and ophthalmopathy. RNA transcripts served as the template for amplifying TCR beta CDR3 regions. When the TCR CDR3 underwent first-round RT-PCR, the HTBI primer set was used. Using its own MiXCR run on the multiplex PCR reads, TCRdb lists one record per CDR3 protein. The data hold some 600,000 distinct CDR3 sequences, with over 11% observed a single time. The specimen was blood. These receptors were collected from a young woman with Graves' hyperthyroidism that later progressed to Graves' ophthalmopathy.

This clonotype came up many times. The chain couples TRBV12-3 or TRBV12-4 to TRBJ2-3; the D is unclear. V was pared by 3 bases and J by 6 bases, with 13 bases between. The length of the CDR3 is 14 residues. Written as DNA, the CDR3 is TGTGCCAGCAGTTTCCCCCCCCAGCAGGATACGCAGTATTTT. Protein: CASSFPPQQDTQYF.

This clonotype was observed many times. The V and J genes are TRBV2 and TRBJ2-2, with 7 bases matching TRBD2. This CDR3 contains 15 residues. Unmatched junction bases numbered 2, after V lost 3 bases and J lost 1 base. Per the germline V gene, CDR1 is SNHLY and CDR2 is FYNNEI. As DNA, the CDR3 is TGTGCCAGCAGTGATATAGCGGGGAACACCGGGGAGCTGTTTTTT. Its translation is CASSDIAGNTGELFF.

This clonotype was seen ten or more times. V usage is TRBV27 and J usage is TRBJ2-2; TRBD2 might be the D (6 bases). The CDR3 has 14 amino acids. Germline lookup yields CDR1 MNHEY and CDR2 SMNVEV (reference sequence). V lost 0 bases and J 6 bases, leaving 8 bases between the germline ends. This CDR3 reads CASSLSREAGELFF. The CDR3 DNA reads TGTGCCAGCAGTTTATCCAGGGAGGCCGGGGAGCTGTTTTTT.

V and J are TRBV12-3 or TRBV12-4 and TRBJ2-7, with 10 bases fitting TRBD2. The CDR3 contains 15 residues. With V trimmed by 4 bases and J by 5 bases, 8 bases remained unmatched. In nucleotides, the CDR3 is TGTGCCAGCAGTTCCTCACTAGCGGGGAGGGACGAGCAGTACGTC. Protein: CASSSSLAGRDEQYV.

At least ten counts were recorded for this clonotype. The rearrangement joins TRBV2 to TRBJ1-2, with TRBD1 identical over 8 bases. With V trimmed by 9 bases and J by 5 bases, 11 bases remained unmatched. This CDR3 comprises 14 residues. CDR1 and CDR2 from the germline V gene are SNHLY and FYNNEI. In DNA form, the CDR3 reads TGTGCCAGAGATACGACAGGGGTGGAGTATGGCTACACCTTC. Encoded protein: CARDTTGVEYGYTF.

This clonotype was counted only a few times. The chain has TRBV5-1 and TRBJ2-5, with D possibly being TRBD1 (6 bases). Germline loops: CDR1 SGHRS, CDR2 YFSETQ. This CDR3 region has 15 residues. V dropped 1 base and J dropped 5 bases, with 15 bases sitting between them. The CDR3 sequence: CASSLIGQQAETQYF. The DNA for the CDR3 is TGCGCCAGCAGCTTGATAGGACAGCAGGCCGAGACCCAGTACTTC.

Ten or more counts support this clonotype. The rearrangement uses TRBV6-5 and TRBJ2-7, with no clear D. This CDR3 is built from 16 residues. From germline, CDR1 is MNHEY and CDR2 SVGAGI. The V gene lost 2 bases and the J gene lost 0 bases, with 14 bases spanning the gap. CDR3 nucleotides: TGTGCCAGCAGTTACAATCCTTTACAGAGCTCCTACGAGCAGTACTTC. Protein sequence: CASSYNPLQSSYEQYF.

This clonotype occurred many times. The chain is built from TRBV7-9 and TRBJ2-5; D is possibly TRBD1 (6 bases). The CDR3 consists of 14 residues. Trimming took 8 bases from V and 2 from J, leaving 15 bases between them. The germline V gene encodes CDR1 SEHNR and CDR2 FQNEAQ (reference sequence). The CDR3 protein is CASGIPGEQETQYF. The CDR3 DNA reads TGTGCCAGCGGTATACCAGGGGAACAAGAGACCCAGTACTTC.